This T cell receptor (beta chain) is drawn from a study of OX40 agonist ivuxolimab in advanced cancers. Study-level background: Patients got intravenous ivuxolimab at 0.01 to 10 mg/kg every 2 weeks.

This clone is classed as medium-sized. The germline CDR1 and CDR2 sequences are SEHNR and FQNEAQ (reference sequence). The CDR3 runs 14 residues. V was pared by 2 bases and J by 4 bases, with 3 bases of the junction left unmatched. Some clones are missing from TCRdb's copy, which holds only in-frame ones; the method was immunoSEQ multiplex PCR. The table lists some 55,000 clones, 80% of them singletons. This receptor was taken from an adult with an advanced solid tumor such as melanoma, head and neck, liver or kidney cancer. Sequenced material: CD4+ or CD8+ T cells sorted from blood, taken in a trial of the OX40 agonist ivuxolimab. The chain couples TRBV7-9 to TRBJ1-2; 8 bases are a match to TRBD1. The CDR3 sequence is CASSLTGQAYGYTF. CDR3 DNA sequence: TGTGCCAGCAGCTTAACGGGACAGGCCTATGGCTACACCTTC. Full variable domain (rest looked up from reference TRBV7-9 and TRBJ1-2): DTGVSQNPRHKITKRGQNVTFRCDPISEHNRLYWYRQTLGQGPEFLTYFQNEAQLEKSRLLSDRFSAERPKGSFSTLEIQRTEQGDSAMYLCASSLTGQAYGYTFGSGTRLTVV.